Presented here are 9 T cell receptor beta chains from one specimen sequenced in a study of blood T cells in healthy people across ages. Next came a second PCR, run for roughly 6 to 11 cycles, which used a sample-barcoded 5' primer along with a J-beta primer mix. Via MiXCR, TCRdb re-called the 5' RACE reads, giving one row per CDR3 protein. The sample holds 500,000 to 600,000 distinct CDR3 sequences, 25% to 30% seen once. Sequenced: blood. Every receptor here comes from a woman in her 70s in good health.

The V gene is TRBV29-1, the J gene TRBJ2-5; D call uncertain. This CDR3 is built from 12 residues. Germline values: CDR1 SQVTM, CDR2 ANQGSEA. Trimming pared 0 bases from V and 5 bases from J, leaving 7 bases between. The CDR3 region is CSVEDGGETQYF. The CDR3 nucleotides are TGCAGCGTTGAAGATGGTGGGGAGACCCAGTACTTC. Combining the CDR3 with reference TRBV29-1 and TRBJ2-5 gives the whole variable domain SAVISQKPSRDICQRGTSLTIQCQVDSQVTMMFWYRQQPGQSLTLIATANQGSEATYESGFVIDKFPISRPNLTFSTLTVSNMSPEDSSIYLCSVEDGGETQYFGPGTRLLVL.

This clonotype came up a few times. The V gene is TRBV4-1, the J gene TRBJ1-4; D is unresolved. The CDR3 totals 13 residues. V lost 0 bases and J 5 bases, leaving 4 bases between the germline ends. CDR1 is MGHRA and CDR2 is YSYEKL in the germline V gene. CDR3 residues: CASSQEANEKLFF. Here the CDR3 DNA reads TGCGCCAGCAGCCAAGAAGCGAATGAAAAACTGTTTTTT.

This sequence joins TRBV10-3 and TRBJ1-2, with D possibly matching TRBD1 (5 bases). Looked up from germline, CDR1 is ENHRY and CDR2 is SYGVKD. CDR3 length: 14 amino acids. The V and J ends lost 3 bases and 2 bases respectively, with 10 bases between them. The DNA for the CDR3 is TGTGCCATCAGTGAACCACGGGACAACTATGGCTACACCTTC. This translates into CAISEPRDNYGYTF.

The sample holds a few counts of this clonotype. V usage is TRBV5-1 and J usage is TRBJ1-4; no firm D call. The CDR3 consists of 15 residues. Per germline, CDR1 SGHRS and CDR2 YFSETQ. The V end was cut by 3 bases, the J end by 7 bases, with 16 bases between. The CDR3 DNA follows: TGCGCCAGCAGCTCTGGACCCCTCGAGGGTGAAAAACTGTTTTTT. Its protein is CASSSGPLEGEKLFF.

This clonotype was picked up one time. The chain recombines TRBV6-1 with TRBJ1-1; the D gene is possibly TRBD1 (5 bases). This CDR3 contains 16 residues. V was shortened by 6 bases and J by 4 bases, with 21 bases between the two germline ends. Per germline, CDR1 MNHNS and CDR2 SASEGT. Here the CDR3 reads CASSPPDRGVGTEAFF. For the CDR3, the DNA is TGTGCCAGCAGCCCCCCAGATAGAGGGGTGGGCACTGAAGCTTTCTTT.

Written as DNA, the CDR3 is TGTGCCAGCAGTTTTAAGCCAGCGAACACCGGGGAGCTGTTTTTT. Its translation is CASSFKPANTGELFF. The chain couples TRBV27 to TRBJ2-2; D is undetermined. CDR1 is MNHEY, CDR2 SMNVEV, per germline (reference sequence). Trimming shortened V by 3 bases and J by 0 bases, and 8 bases separated the two germline ends. This CDR3 is 15 amino acids long.

This chain links TRBV29-1 with TRBJ1-1; D is undetermined. Germline CDR1 SQVTM, CDR2 ANQGSEA. The CDR3 extends over 13 amino acids. V lost 7 bases and J 3 bases, leaving 15 bases between the germline ends. CDR3: CSALRVWDTEAFF. The DNA of the CDR3 is TGCAGCGCCCTCCGGGTTTGGGACACTGAAGCTTTCTTT.

This rearrangement joins TRBV2 to TRBJ2-6; unclear D gene. Looked up from germline, CDR1 is SNHLY and CDR2 is FYNNEI. This CDR3 is 15 amino acids long. Deletions cut 5 bases from V and 5 bases from J, with 13 bases between. The CDR3 region has the DNA TGTGCCAGCAGTTACGAGGAGAGACGGGCCAACGTCCTGACTTTC. Its translation: CASSYEERRANVLTF.

This clonotype came up a few times. The CDR3 bases are TGTGCCAGCAGTCGGGACAGGACTCCTTATGGCTACACCTTC. Residues: CASSRDRTPYGYTF. The gene calls are TRBV6-1 and TRBJ1-2, with 8 bases lining up with TRBD1. With 5 bases clipped from V and 5 bases from J, the junction kept 7 bases outside the gene matches. The CDR3 sequence is 14 residues long. From germline, CDR1 is MNHNS and CDR2 SASEGT.